Following are 29 T cell receptor beta chains from one sample sequenced in a study of blood T cell repertoires in COVID-19. Clones were sequenced by immunoSEQ multiplex PCR, and TCRdb holds only the in-frame ones, with some missing. The sample carries approximately 75,000 clones, 86% recorded once. Sequencing was carried out using peripheral blood. The source of these receptors is a man aged 80 or over with COVID-19, enrolled during active disease.

The V and J genes are TRBV12-5 and TRBJ2-7; 8 positions agree with TRBD1. Trimming cost V 5 bases and J 10 bases; bases outside gene matches: 7. CDR1 and CDR2 (germline): LGHNT, FRNRAP. The CDR3 runs 12 residues. The DNA for the CDR3 is TGTGCTAGTGGTGGGACAGGCCGGATTCAGTACTTC. Protein: CASGGTGRIQYF.

This chain links TRBV5-1 with TRBJ2-5, with TRBD2 matching 9 bases. The CDR3 contains 18 residues. Germline V lookup: CDR1 SGHRS, CDR2 YFSETQ. V was clipped by 4 bases and J by 1 base; unmatched bases: 14. The CDR3 spells CASSPGLRAGGAQETQYF. The DNA of the CDR3 is TGCGCCAGCAGCCCCGGACTGCGAGCGGGGGGAGCCCAAGAGACCCAGTACTTC.

This chain joins TRBV4-1 and TRBJ2-1; 8 bases agree with TRBD2. Germline assignment: CDR1 MGHRA and CDR2 YSYEKL. The CDR3 spans 15 residues. The V and J ends lost 1 base and 8 bases, in that order; junction bases with no gene match: 7. CDR3 sequence: CASSQVIGGAHEQFF. CDR3 coding DNA: TGCGCCAGCAGCCAAGTGATCGGGGGGGCACATGAGCAGTTCTTC.

V is TRBV9 and J is TRBJ1-6, with 7 bases matching TRBD1. Unmatched junction bases numbered 12, after V lost 3 bases and J lost 3 bases. The CDR3 length is 18 residues. CDR1 is SGDLS and CDR2 is YYNGEE in the germline V gene. The CDR3 sequence: CASSAATGSRLYNSPLHF. The CDR3 nucleotides are TGTGCCAGCAGCGCCGCGACAGGGTCCCGACTCTATAATTCACCCCTCCACTTT.

The rearrangement links TRBV9 to TRBJ1-1; the D is unclear. CDR3 size: 14 residues. V lost 5 bases and J lost 0, with 11 bases in between. CDR1 is SGDLS and CDR2 is YYNGEE in the germline V gene. The DNA for the CDR3 is TGTGCCAGCAGTGACGACGGGATGAACACTGAAGCTTTCTTT. Translating it yields CASSDDGMNTEAFF.

This chain links TRBV19 with TRBJ2-1; 7 nucleotides align to TRBD2. With V trimmed by 6 bases and J by 7 bases, 18 bases remained unmatched. Germline V gives CDR1 LNHDA, CDR2 SQIVND (reference sequence). The length of the CDR3 is 17 residues. The CDR3 here is CASSLFGGRQRRNEQFF. The CDR3 nucleotides are TGTGCCAGTAGCCTTTTCGGCGGGAGACAGCGGAGGAATGAGCAGTTCTTC.

The CDR3 nucleotides are TGTGCCAGCAGCCCCGTCGCGGGGGGGAGCTCCTACGAGCAGTACTTC. It specifies CASSPVAGGSSYEQYF. This chain joins TRBV7-2 and TRBJ2-7, with TRBD2 matching over 9 bases. V was clipped by 5 bases and J by 0 bases; unmatched bases: 8. CDR3 size: 16 residues. CDR1 SGHTA and CDR2 FQGNSA come from the germline V gene.

This clone was detected only a few times. The V call is TRBV4-2, the J call TRBJ1-5; TRBD1 might be the D (5 bases). The CDR3 contains 16 residues. V was shortened by 1 base and J by 4 bases, with 14 bases between the two germline ends. Germline V gives CDR1 LGHNA, CDR2 YNFKEQ. The CDR3 nucleotides read TGTGCCAGCAGCCAAGGGGTGGGGCAGGCTAATCAGCCCCAGCATTTT. Residues: CASSQGVGQANQPQHF.

The chain combines TRBV7-2 with TRBJ1-1; D not certain. The CDR3 consists of 11 residues. Germline V lookup: CDR1 SGHTA, CDR2 FQGNSA. Between the trimmed V and J ends, which lost 1 base and 9 bases, there was a span of 6 bases. The CDR3 loop reads CASSLVAKAFF. In DNA, the CDR3 is TGTGCCAGCAGCTTAGTTGCTAAAGCTTTCTTT.

Remarks on this clone: At the DNA level, this CDR3 is encoded by other sequences in the same sample as well. The rearrangement joins TRBV27 to TRBJ1-2; perhaps TRBD1 as D (6 bases). Per the germline V gene, CDR1 is MNHEY and CDR2 is SMNVEV (reference sequence). This CDR3 contains 13 residues. Trimming left V 3 bases short and J 5 bases short, with 10 bases between. The CDR3 region has the DNA TGTGCCAGCAGTTTCCGGGGGGCTTATGGCTACACCTTC. It specifies CASSFRGAYGYTF.

The V call is TRBV19, the J call TRBJ1-2; 10 bases match TRBD1. J gave up 6 bases and V 10 bases, and 11 bases lay outside the gene matches. Germline V gene sequence: CDR1 LNHDA, CDR2 SQIVND (reference sequence). CDR3 length: 14 residues. CDR3 bases: TGTGCCACGATCCGGGACAGGGGTTCTCATGGCTACACCTTC. Residues: CATIRDRGSHGYTF.

The rearrangement links TRBV6-2 or TRBV6-3 to TRBJ1-1; D is possibly TRBD1 (6 bases). CDR3 length: 14 residues. V lost 4 bases to trimming and J lost 1 base, with 10 bases between them. Germline-derived CDR1 and CDR2 are MNHEY and SVGEGT. CDR3 DNA sequence: TGTGCCAGCAGTTTCGGGACATCGAACACTGAAGCTTTCTTT. Its protein is CASSFGTSNTEAFF.

J is TRBJ1-6 and V is TRBV7-2, with D unresolved. The V and J ends lost 1 base and 7 bases respectively, with 11 bases between them. This CDR3 has 15 residues. From germline, CDR1 is SGHTA and CDR2 FQGNSA. This CDR3 is CASSLDPSRNSPLHF. The CDR3 region has the DNA TGTGCCAGCAGCTTAGACCCCTCACGGAATTCACCCCTCCACTTT.

J is TRBJ2-7 and V is TRBV6-1; D gene unclear. The CDR3 is 15 amino acids. Per the germline V gene, CDR1 is MNHNS and CDR2 is SASEGT. V was shortened by 1 base and J by 0 bases, with 10 bases between the two germline ends. The CDR3 here is CASSEVPAASYEQYF. The CDR3 nucleotides are TGTGCCAGCAGTGAAGTACCGGCGGCCTCCTACGAGCAGTACTTC.

The sample holds one count of this clone. V usage is TRBV6-6 and J usage is TRBJ1-2, with TRBD1 identical over 7 bases. V trimming: 6 bases; J trimming: 3 bases; junction bases outside the gene matches: 1. This CDR3 is 12 amino acids long. The germline V gene has CDR1 MNHNY and CDR2 SVGAGI (reference sequence). CDR3: CASSTGDYGYTF. The CDR3 DNA follows: TGTGCCAGCAGCACAGGGGACTATGGCTACACCTTC.

The chain links TRBV3-1 (or the pseudogene TRBV3-2) to TRBJ2-1; tentatively, D is TRBD2 (5 bases). V lost 1 base, J lost 9 bases, and 10 bases lay in between. The CDR3 totals 13 residues. Germline V lookup: CDR1 LGHDT, CDR2 YNNKEL (reference sequence). CDR3 protein: CASSQGTAGEQFF. For the CDR3, the DNA is TGTGCCAGCAGCCAAGGGACGGCGGGTGAGCAGTTCTTC.

The chain links TRBV3-1 (or the pseudogene TRBV3-2) to TRBJ1-2; the D is unclear. Germline V gives CDR1 LGHDT, CDR2 YNNKEL (reference sequence). Between the trimmed V and J ends, which lost 1 base and 8 bases, there was a span of 8 bases. CDR3 length: 12 residues. For the CDR3, the DNA is TGTGCCAGCAGCCAAGGCGTCATGGGCTACACCTTC. It yields the protein CASSQGVMGYTF.

The rearrangement links TRBV11-3 to TRBJ1-4, with D tentatively TRBD1 (5 bases). V was cut by 1 base and J by 5 bases, with 14 bases left in between. The CDR3 has 16 amino acids. The germline V gene encodes CDR1 SGHNT and CDR2 YENEEA. The CDR3 protein is CASSLGDRLENEKLFF. The CDR3 DNA is TGTGCCAGCAGCTTAGGGGACCGACTAGAGAATGAAAAACTGTTTTTT.

A word on this clone: A read error may explain this, as a much larger clone is one base away. The chain carries TRBV9 and TRBJ1-4; 7 bases map to TRBD1. With V trimmed by 0 bases and J by 1 base, 0 bases remained unmatched. This CDR3 contains 15 residues. The germline V gene has CDR1 SGDLS and CDR2 YYNGEE. In DNA, the CDR3 is TGTGCCAGCAGCGTAGGACAGGGAACTAATGAAAAACTGTTTTTT. Protein: CASSVGQGTNEKLFF.

This clone was observed a handful of times. V usage is TRBV11-3 and J usage is TRBJ2-1; D gene uncertain. CDR3 length: 14 amino acids. Per the germline V gene, CDR1 is SGHNT and CDR2 is YENEEA. Trimming took off 0 bases at V and 7 bases at J, with 10 bases between the two ends. The CDR3 sequence: CASSLDLAENEQFF. CDR3 nucleotide sequence: TGTGCCAGCAGCTTAGATCTTGCGGAGAATGAGCAGTTCTTC.

The V gene is TRBV5-6, the J gene TRBJ1-2; 9 bases are shared with TRBD1. CDR1 is SGHDT and CDR2 is YYEEEE in the germline V gene. This CDR3 spans 16 amino acids. Losses at the gene ends were 1 base for V and 5 bases for J; bases not matched to a gene: 9. Here the CDR3 DNA reads TGTGCCAGCAGCTTGTACACAGACAGGGGGGGTTATGGCTACACCTTC. Encoded protein: CASSLYTDRGGYGYTF.

The rearrangement uses TRBV7-2 and TRBJ2-1, with D tentatively TRBD2 (6 bases). Germline-derived CDR1 and CDR2 are SGHTA and FQGNSA. The CDR3 runs 15 residues. V was pared by 1 base and J by 2 bases, with 9 bases between. CDR3 protein: CASSLGPGAYNEQFF. In DNA, the CDR3 is TGTGCCAGCAGCTTAGGCCCGGGGGCCTACAATGAGCAGTTCTTC.

The chain uses TRBV5-4 and TRBJ1-1, with TRBD1 matching 8 bases. The germline gives CDR1 SGHNT, CDR2 YYREEE (reference sequence). This CDR3 has 12 residues. Trimming at V came to 3 bases and at J to 6 bases, leaving 1 base not matched to a gene. The CDR3: CASSSGQAEAFF. The CDR3 DNA sequence: TGTGCCAGCAGCTCGGGACAGGCTGAAGCTTTCTTT.

The chain recombines TRBV4-1 with TRBJ2-2; D call uncertain. This CDR3 has 12 residues. Per germline, CDR1 MGHRA and CDR2 YSYEKL. Trimming stripped 4 bases from V and 8 bases from J, with 8 bases between. As DNA, the CDR3 is TGCGCCAGCAGCCCTTACGGGGGGGAGCTGTTTTTT. It encodes CASSPYGGELFF.

V gene TRBV28 combines with J gene TRBJ2-2; 7 bases map to TRBD1. The CDR3 loop spans 14 amino acids. Per germline, CDR1 MDHEN and CDR2 SYDVKM. Germline trimming cut 0 bases from V and 5 bases from J; bases unmatched to any gene: 0. The CDR3 here is CASSLWTGTGELFF. DNA for the CDR3: TGTGCCAGCAGTTTATGGACAGGGACCGGGGAGCTGTTTTTT.

The rearrangement joins TRBV18 to TRBJ1-2; D is unclear. The CDR3 runs to 12 residues. CDR1 is KGHSH and CDR2 is LQKENI in the germline V gene. The V end lost 8 bases, the J end lost 7 bases, and 14 bases lay between the germline ends. The DNA of the CDR3 is TGTGCCAGCCACCCCGGTCCCCCTGGCTACACCTTC. Translated, it gives CASHPGPPGYTF.

The rearrangement joins TRBV21-1 to TRBJ1-2; TRBD1, the table's D call, was not compared with the DNA. TRBV21-1 is assigned pseudogene status. The CDR3 covers 17 residues. CDR3 protein: CASSNGFPAQGSYGYTF. The DNA of the CDR3 is TGTGCCAGCAGCAATGGATTCCCCGCCCAGGGCTCGTATGGCTACACCTTC.

V and J are TRBV7-2 and TRBJ1-1; D not resolved. The CDR3 contains 15 residues. V lost 2 bases and J 0 bases, leaving 10 bases between the germline ends. Germline V lookup: CDR1 SGHTA, CDR2 FQGNSA. DNA of the CDR3: TGTGCCAGCAGCTTATACGGGGTCATGAACACTGAAGCTTTCTTT. This gives the protein CASSLYGVMNTEAFF.

The CDR3 loop reads CASSPTGDYTIYF. CDR3 sequence (DNA): TGTGCCAGCAGCCCGACAGGGGATTACACCATATATTTT. The V call is TRBV10-3, the J call TRBJ1-3; 8 bases map to TRBD1. The CDR3 sequence is 13 residues long. CDR1 is ENHRY and CDR2 is SYGVKD in the germline V gene. V dropped 10 bases and J dropped 8; count of bases not matched to a gene: 10.